In this sample, the clone carrying this TCR beta chain turned up a few times. The sample comes from a study of blood T cell repertoires in COVID-19. Study in general: Samples taken during acute and convalescent COVID-19 were collected in the United States, Italy and Spain. T cells, B-cell-depleted T cells, or PBMCs supplied cDNA or gDNA.

The CDR3 sequence is 15 residues long. V shed 7 bases, J shed 0 bases, and the junction held 8 bases outside the gene matches. From germline, CDR1 is SNHLY and CDR2 FYNNEI. How the authors handled the data: Estimation of nucleated cell counts relied on the amplification of reference gene primers. Sequenced by immunoSEQ multiplex PCR; TCRdb stores in-frame clones only, minus some. Clone size and V and J calls were adopted from that table, with D and trimming inferred from the DNA. The sample lists fewer than 250,000 clones, about 83% occurring once. Sequencing was performed on peripheral blood. The TCR originated in a man between 45 and 60 years old with active or convalescent COVID-19. This chain joins TRBV2 and TRBJ2-7; 8 bases agree with TRBD1. CDR3 DNA sequence: TGTGCCAGCACCCCGGACAGGGAACCCTCCTACGAGCAGTACTTC. It translates to CASTPDREPSYEQYF.